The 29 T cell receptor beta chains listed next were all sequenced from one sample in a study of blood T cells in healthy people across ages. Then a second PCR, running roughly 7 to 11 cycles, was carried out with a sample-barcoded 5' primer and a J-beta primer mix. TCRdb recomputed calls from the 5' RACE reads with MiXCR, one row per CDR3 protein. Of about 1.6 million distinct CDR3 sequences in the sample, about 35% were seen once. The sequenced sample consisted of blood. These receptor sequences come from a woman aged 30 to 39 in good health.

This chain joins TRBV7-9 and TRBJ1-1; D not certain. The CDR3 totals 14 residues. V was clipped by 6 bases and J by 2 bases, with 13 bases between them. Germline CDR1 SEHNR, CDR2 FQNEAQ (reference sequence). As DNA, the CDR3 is TGTGCCAGCAGGGGAGAGGCCAGAAACACTGAAGCTTTCTTT. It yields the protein CASRGEARNTEAFF.

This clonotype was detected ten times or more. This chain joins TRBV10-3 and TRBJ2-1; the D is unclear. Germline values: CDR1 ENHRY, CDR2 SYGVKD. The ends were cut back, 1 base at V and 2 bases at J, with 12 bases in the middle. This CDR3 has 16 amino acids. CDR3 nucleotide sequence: TGTGCCATCAGTGAGTGGGCTAGTGGTGCCTACAATGAGCAGTTCTTC. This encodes CAISEWASGAYNEQFF.

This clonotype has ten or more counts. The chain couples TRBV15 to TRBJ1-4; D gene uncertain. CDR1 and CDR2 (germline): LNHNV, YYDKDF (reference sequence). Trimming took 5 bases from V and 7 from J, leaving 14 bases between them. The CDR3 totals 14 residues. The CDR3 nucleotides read TGTGCCACCAGCCCAGAGGTGGGCCGTGAAAAACTGTTTTTT. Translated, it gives CATSPEVGREKLFF.

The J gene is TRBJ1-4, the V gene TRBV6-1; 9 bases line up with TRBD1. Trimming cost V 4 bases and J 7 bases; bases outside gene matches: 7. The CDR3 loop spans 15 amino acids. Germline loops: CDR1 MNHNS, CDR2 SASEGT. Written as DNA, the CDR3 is TGTGCCAGCAGTGGCCCGGGACAGGGCGGTGAAAAACTGTTTTTT. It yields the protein CASSGPGQGGEKLFF.

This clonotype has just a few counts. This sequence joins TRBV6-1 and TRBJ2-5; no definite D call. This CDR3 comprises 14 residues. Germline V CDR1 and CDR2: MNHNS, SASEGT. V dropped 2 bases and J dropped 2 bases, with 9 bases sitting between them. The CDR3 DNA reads TGTGCCAGCAGTGAAAGGCTGGTACAAGAGACCCAGTACTTC. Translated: CASSERLVQETQYF.

The CDR3 protein is CASSQPGTGVHGYTF. In DNA form, the CDR3 reads TGCGCCAGCAGCCAACCCGGGACAGGGGTACATGGCTACACCTTC. This chain uses TRBV4-1 with TRBJ1-2; 10 bases map to TRBD1. Trimming at V came to 2 bases and at J to 6 bases, leaving 6 bases not matched to a gene. The CDR3 is 15 amino acids. Germline CDR1 is MGHRA and CDR2 is YSYEKL.

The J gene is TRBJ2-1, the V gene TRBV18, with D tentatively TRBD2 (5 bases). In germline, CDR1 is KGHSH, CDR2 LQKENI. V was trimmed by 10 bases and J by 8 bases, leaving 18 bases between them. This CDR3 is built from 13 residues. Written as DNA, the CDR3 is TGTGCCACCCTACTGGGAGATCGCGATGAGCAGTTCTTC. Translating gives CATLLGDRDEQFF.

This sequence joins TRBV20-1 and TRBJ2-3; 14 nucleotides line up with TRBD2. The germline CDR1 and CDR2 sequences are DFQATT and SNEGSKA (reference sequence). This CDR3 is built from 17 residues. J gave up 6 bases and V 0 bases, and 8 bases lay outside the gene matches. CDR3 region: CSARDVWGLAGVDTQYF. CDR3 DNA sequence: TGCAGTGCTAGAGATGTTTGGGGACTAGCGGGAGTTGATACGCAGTATTTT.

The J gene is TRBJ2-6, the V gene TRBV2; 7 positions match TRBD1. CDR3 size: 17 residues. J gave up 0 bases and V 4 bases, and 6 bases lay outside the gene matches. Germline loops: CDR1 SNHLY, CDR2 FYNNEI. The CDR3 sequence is CASSVQGSLSGANVLTF. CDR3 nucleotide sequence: TGTGCCAGCAGTGTACAGGGGTCCCTCTCTGGGGCCAACGTCCTGACTTTC.

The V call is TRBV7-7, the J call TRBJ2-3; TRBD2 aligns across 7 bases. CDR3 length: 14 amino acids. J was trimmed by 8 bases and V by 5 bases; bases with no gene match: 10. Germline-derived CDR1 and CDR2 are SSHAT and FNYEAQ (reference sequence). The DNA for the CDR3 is TGTGCCAGCAGCCCTGGACTAGGTGTTGCTACGCAGTATTTT. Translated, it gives CASSPGLGVATQYF. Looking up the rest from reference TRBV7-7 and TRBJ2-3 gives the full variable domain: GAGVSQSPRYKVTKRGQDVTLRCDPISSHATLYWYQQALGQGPEFLTYFNYEAQPDKSGLPSDRFSAERPEGSISTLTIQRTEQRDSAMYRCASSPGLGVATQYFGPGTRLTVL.

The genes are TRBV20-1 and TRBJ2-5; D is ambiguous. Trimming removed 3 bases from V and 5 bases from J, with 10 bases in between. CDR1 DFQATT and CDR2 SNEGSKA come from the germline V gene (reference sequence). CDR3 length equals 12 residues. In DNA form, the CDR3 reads TGCAGTGCTAGGGGTCCCCTGGAGACCCAGTACTTC. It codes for CSARGPLETQYF.

CDR3 in amino acids: CASSARDFHTQYF. CDR3 bases: TGTGCCAGCAGCGCTCGGGACTTTCATACGCAGTATTTT. The V gene is TRBV9, the J gene TRBJ2-3, with D tentatively TRBD2 (6 bases). V lost 3 bases and J lost 7, with 12 bases in between. Germline V CDR1 and CDR2: SGDLS, YYNGEE. CDR3 length: 13 residues.

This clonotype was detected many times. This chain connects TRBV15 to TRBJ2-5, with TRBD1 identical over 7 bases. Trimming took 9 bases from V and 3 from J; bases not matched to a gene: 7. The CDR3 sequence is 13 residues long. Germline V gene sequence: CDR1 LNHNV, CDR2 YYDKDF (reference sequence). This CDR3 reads CATWGQTKETQYF. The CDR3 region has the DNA TGTGCCACTTGGGGACAGACCAAAGAGACCCAGTACTTC.

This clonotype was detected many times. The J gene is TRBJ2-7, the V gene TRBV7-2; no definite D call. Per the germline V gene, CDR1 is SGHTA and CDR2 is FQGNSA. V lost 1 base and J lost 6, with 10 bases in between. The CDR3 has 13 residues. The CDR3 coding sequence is TGTGCCAGCAGCTTAGGGGGTAGTATCGAGCAGTACTTC. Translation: CASSLGGSIEQYF.

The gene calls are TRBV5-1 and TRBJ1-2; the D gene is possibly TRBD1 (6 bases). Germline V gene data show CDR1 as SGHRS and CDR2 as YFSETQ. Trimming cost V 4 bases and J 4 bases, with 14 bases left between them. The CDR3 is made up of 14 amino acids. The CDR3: CASSETQGFYGYTF. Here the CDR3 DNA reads TGCGCCAGCAGCGAGACCCAGGGGTTCTATGGCTACACCTTC.

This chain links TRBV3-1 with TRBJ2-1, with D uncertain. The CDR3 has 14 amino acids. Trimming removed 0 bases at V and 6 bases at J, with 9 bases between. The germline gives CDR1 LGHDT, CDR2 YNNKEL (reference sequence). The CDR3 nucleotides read TGTGCCAGCAGCCAAGAAGCACTGGGCAATGAGCAGTTCTTC. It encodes CASSQEALGNEQFF.

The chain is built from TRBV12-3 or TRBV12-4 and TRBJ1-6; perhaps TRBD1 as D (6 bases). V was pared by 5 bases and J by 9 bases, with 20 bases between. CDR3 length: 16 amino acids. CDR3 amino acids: CASSARQAGGSSPLHF. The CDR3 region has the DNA TGTGCCAGCAGTGCACGACAGGCCGGGGGTAGTTCACCCCTCCACTTT.

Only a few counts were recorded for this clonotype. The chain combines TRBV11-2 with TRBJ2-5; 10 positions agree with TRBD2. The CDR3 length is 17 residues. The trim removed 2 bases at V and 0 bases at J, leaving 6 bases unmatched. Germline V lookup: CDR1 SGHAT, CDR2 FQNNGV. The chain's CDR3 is CASSLIGTSGDQETQYF. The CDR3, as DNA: TGTGCCAGCAGCTTAATTGGTACTAGCGGGGACCAAGAGACCCAGTACTTC.

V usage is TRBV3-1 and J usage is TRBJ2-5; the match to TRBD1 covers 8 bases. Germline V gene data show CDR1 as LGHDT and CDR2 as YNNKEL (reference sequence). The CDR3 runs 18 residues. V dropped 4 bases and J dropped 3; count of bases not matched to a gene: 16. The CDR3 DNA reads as TGTGCCAGCAGCCCCCAGGGGGCAGGGGCGCCCAGAGAAGAGACCCAGTACTTC. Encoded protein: CASSPQGAGAPREETQYF.

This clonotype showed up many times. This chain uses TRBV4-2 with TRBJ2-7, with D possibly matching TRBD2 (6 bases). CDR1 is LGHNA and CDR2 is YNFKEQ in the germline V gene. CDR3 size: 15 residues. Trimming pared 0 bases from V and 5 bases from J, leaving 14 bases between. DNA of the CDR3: TGTGCCAGCAGCCAAGAAAAGGACTATTGGGACGAGCAGTACTTC. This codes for CASSQEKDYWDEQYF.

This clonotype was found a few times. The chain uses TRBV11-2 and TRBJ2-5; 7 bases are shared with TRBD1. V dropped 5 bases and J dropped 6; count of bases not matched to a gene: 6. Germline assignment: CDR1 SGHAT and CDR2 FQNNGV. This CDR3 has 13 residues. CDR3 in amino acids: CASSPEQGQTQYF. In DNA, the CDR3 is TGTGCCAGCAGCCCCGAACAGGGGCAGACCCAGTACTTC.

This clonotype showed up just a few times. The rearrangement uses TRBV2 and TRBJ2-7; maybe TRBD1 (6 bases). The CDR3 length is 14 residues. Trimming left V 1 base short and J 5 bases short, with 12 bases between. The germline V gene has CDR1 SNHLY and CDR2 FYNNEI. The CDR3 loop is CASSEGQGINEQYF. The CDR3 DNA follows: TGTGCCAGCAGTGAAGGGCAGGGGATCAACGAGCAGTACTTC.

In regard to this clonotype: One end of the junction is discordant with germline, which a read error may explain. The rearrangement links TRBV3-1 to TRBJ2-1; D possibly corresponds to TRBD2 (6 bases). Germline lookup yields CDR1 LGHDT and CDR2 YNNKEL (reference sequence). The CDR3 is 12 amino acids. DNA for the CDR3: TGTGCCGGCAGGGATAGCGGTCAAAGTCGGTTCTTC. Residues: CAGRDSGQSRFF.

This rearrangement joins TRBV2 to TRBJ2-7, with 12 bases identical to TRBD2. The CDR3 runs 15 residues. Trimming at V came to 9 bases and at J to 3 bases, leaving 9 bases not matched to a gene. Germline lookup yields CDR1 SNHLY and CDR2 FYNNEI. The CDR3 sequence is CASLGLAGTCYEQYF. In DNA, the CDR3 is TGTGCCAGTCTCGGACTAGCGGGGACGTGCTACGAGCAGTACTTC.

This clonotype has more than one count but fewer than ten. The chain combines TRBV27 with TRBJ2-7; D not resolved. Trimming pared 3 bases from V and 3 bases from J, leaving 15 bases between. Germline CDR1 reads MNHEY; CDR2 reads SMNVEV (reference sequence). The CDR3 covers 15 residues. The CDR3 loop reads CASSFAQISSYEQYF. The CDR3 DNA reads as TGTGCCAGCAGTTTTGCACAGATCTCAAGCTACGAGCAGTACTTC.

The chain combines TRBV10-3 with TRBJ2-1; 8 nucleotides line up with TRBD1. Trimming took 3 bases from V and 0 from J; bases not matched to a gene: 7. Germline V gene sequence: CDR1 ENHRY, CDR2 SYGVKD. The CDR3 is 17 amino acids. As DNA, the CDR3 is TGTGCCATCAGTGAACCGGGACAGGCCAGCTCCTACAATGAGCAGTTCTTC. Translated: CAISEPGQASSYNEQFF.

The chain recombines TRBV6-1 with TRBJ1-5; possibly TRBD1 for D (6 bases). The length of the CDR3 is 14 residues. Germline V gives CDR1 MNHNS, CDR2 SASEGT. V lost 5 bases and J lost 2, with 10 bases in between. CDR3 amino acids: CASSHGGRNQPQHF. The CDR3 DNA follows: TGTGCCAGCAGTCACGGGGGCCGCAATCAGCCCCAGCATTTT.

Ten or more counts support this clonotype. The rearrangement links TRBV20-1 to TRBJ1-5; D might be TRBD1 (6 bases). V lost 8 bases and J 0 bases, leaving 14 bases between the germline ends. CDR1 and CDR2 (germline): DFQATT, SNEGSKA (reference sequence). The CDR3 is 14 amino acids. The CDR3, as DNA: TGCAGTACCGGGGGGGCGGATAGCAATCAGCCCCAGCATTTT. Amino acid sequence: CSTGGADSNQPQHF.

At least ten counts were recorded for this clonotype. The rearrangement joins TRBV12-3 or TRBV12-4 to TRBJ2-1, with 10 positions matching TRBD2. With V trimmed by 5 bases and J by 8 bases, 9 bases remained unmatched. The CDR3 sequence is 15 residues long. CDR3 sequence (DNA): TGTGCCAGCAGTCCTTCTAGCGGGAGTAGGCATGAGCAGTTCTTC. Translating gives CASSPSSGSRHEQFF.